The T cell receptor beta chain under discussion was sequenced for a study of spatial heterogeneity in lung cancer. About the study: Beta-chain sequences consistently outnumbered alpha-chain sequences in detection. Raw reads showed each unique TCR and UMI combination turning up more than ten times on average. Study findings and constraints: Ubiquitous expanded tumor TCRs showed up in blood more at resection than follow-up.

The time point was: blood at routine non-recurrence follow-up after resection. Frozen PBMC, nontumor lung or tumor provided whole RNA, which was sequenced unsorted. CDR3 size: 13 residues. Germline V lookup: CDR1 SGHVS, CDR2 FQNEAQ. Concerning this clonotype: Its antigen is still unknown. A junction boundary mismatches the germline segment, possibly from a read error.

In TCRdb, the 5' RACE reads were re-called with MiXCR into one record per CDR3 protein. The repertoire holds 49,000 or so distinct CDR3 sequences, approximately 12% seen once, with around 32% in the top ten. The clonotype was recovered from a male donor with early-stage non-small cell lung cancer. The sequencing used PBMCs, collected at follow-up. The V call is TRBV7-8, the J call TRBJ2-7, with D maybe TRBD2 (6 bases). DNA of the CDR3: TGTGCCAGCGGCTTAGCCGGGCTTAGCGGGCAGTACTTC. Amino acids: CASGLAGLSGQYF.